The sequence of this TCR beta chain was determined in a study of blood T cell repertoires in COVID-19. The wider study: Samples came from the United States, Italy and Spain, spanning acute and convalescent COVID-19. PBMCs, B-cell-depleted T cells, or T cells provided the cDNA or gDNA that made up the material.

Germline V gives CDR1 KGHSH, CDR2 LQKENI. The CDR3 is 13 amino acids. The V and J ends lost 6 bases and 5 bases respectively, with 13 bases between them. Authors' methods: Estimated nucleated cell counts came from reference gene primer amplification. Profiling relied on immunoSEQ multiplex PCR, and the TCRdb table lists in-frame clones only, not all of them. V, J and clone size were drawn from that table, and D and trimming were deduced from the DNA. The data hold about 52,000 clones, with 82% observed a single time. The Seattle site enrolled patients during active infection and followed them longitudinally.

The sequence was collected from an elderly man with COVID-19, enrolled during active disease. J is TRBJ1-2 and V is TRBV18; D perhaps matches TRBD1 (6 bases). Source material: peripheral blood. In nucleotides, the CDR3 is TGTGCCAGCTCCCCCGGACAGAAATATGGCTACACCTTC. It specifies CASSPGQKYGYTF.